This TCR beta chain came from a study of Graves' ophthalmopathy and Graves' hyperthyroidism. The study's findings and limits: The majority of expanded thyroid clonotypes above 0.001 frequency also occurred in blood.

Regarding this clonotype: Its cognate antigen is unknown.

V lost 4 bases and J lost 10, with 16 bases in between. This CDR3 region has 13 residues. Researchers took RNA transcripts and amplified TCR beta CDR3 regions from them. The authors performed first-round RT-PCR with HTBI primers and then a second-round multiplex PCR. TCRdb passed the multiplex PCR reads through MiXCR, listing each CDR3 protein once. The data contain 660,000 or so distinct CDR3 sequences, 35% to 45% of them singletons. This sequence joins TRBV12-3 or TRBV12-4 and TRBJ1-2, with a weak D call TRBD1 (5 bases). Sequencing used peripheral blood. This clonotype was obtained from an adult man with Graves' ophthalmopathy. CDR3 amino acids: CASSSGRQSVYTF. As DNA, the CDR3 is TGTGCCAGCAGTTCCGGGAGACAGTCGGTCTACACCTTC.